The 10 T cell receptor beta chains listed next were all sequenced from one sample in a study of control samples from healthy donors and cancer patients. Using immunoSEQ multiplex PCR, the repertoire was profiled, and TCRdb retains in-frame clones only, with some absent. Found here are some 150,000 clones, around 94% of them singletons; the top ten hold 10% to 15%. Sequencing was done on a sample of blood. These receptor sequences come from a man in his forties in good health.

This chain joins TRBV5-4 and TRBJ1-1; 7 positions match TRBD1. The ends lost 1 base at V and 8 bases at J; junction bases unmatched: 11. Looked up from germline, CDR1 is SGHNT and CDR2 is YYREEE (reference sequence). The CDR3 totals 15 residues. The CDR3 DNA reads TGTGCCAGCAGCTTGAATACAGGGGTTAGGGTGGAAGCTTTCTTT. The encoded protein is CASSLNTGVRVEAFF.

The rearrangement uses TRBV28 and TRBJ1-3, with a possible D match to TRBD1 (5 bases). The V end lost 1 base, the J end lost 8 bases, and 12 bases lay between the germline ends. Germline assignment: CDR1 MDHEN and CDR2 SYDVKM. The CDR3 has 14 amino acids. CDR3: CASSLFRVQDTIYF. The CDR3 DNA sequence: TGTGCCAGCAGTTTATTCAGGGTTCAGGACACCATATATTTT.

This clone has a single count. The chain uses TRBV9 and TRBJ2-6, with D hard to call. V was clipped by 0 bases and J by 0 bases, with 10 bases between them. Germline V lookup: CDR1 SGDLS, CDR2 YYNGEE. The CDR3 contains 17 residues. As DNA, the CDR3 is TGTGCCAGCAGCGTAGAACACGGAGCCTCTGGGGCCAACGTCCTGACTTTC. This translates into CASSVEHGASGANVLTF.

This chain connects TRBV5-1 to TRBJ2-3; D unresolved. CDR3 length: 15 amino acids. V was trimmed by 1 base and J by 1 base, leaving 10 bases between them. Germline V gives CDR1 SGHRS, CDR2 YFSETQ. The CDR3 sequence is CASSLTQPRTDTQYF. The CDR3 DNA reads TGCGCCAGCAGCTTGACGCAGCCTCGCACAGATACGCAGTATTTT.

This chain links TRBV9 with TRBJ2-7; 8 bases agree with TRBD2. From germline, CDR1 is SGDLS and CDR2 YYNGEE. The CDR3 has 16 amino acids. V lost 0 bases, J lost 2 bases, and 7 bases stayed unmatched. The CDR3 DNA reads as TGTGCCAGCAGCGTAGGGCCTAGCGGGCAGACCTACGAGCAGTACTTC. Protein sequence: CASSVGPSGQTYEQYF.

This clone was detected once. The rearrangement joins TRBV19 to TRBJ2-1; 7 nucleotides align to TRBD2. Germline V gene sequence: CDR1 LNHDA, CDR2 SQIVND (reference sequence). Trimming removed 4 bases from V and 3 bases from J; junction bases left unmatched: 3. The CDR3 has 14 residues. Here the CDR3 DNA reads TGTGCCAGTAGTACCGGGGAGGGCTACAATGAGCAGTTCTTC. Translated, it gives CASSTGEGYNEQFF.

The CDR3 region is CASSSWDRGDYEQYF. CDR3 bases: TGTGCCAGCAGCTCCTGGGACAGGGGGGACTACGAGCAGTACTTC. The V call is TRBV7-2, the J call TRBJ2-7, with TRBD1 matching over 11 bases. There are 15 residues in the CDR3. V shed 4 bases, J shed 3 bases, and the junction held 5 bases outside the gene matches. Germline assignment: CDR1 SGHTA and CDR2 FQGNSA.

This chain links TRBV4-2 with TRBJ2-1, with D possibly being TRBD2 (6 bases). CDR3 length: 14 amino acids. CDR1 and CDR2 from the germline V gene are LGHNA and YNFKEQ. V shed 0 bases and J shed 7 bases, with 10 bases lying between them. In DNA form, the CDR3 reads TGTGCCAGCAGCCAAGATGGGACTTCTAATGAGCAGTTCTTC. It codes for CASSQDGTSNEQFF.

The chain is built from TRBV7-3 and TRBJ2-2; TRBD2 aligns across 9 bases. This CDR3 spans 15 amino acids. CDR1 and CDR2 from the germline V gene are SGHTA and FQGTGA. The V and J ends lost 3 bases and 6 bases, in that order; junction bases with no gene match: 5. The CDR3 loop reads CASSFTGTSSGELFF. CDR3 coding DNA: TGTGCCAGCAGCTTCACCGGGACTAGCTCCGGGGAGCTGTTTTTT.

This clone was observed once. The chain recombines TRBV2 with TRBJ2-3; 12 bases align to TRBD1. With V trimmed by 4 bases and J by 6 bases, 5 bases remained unmatched. The CDR3 extends over 15 amino acids. The V gene's germline CDR1 is SNHLY and CDR2 FYNNEI. CDR3 DNA: TGTGCCAGCAGTGTCCGGGACAGGGGGCTGGATACGCAGTATTTT. Its translation: CASSVRDRGLDTQYF.